These 20 T cell receptor beta chains came from one sample sequenced in a study of monozygotic twins with inflammatory bowel disease (dated by TCRdb to between 2018 and 2020). Library creation used 5' RACE. Sequencing relied on an Illumina HiSeq 2500. TCRdb reprocessed the reads, so every CDR3 protein sequence counts as one entry and DNA is not shown. The sample has approximately 340,000 distinct CDR3 sequences on record. The ten top clones hold approximately 2% of the sample. Sequenced input: blood. Receptors were obtained from a human donor with ulcerative colitis or Crohn's disease, or a healthy co-twin of an affected twin (not recorded which).

J is TRBJ1-1 and V is TRBV3-1. CDR3 size: 16 residues. Germline CDR1 is LGHDT and CDR2 is YNNKEL (reference sequence). The CDR3 sequence: CASSQDRGLSGTEAFF.

J is TRBJ1-2 and V is TRBV5-1; TCRdb selects TRBD1, and the lack of DNA leaves this call unchecked. The length of the CDR3 is 16 residues. CDR1 and CDR2 (germline): SGHRS, YFSETQ. This CDR3 is CASSRDRGLDNYGYTF.

The chain is built from TRBV5-1 and TRBJ2-1. The CDR3 totals 12 residues. CDR1 is SGHRS, CDR2 YFSETQ, per germline. CDR3 residues: CASSLDFNEQFF.

V is TRBV7-9 and J is TRBJ2-5; without DNA, the TCRdb call of TRBD2 cannot be checked. In germline, CDR1 is SEHNR, CDR2 FQNEAQ (reference sequence). This CDR3 contains 13 residues. The CDR3: CASSWTWEETQYF.

The chain combines TRBV29-1 with TRBJ2-4. This CDR3 comprises 11 residues. Germline loops: CDR1 SQVTM, CDR2 ANQGSEA. Here the CDR3 reads CSVERSNIQYF.

The chain combines TRBV1 with TRBJ1-1. TRBV1 constitutes a pseudogene. This CDR3 comprises 18 residues. The CDR3 is CTSSQGAVRRRMNTEAFF.

The chain couples TRBV5-1 to TRBJ1-1. This CDR3 contains 14 residues. Germline V gene lookup returns CDR1 SGHRS and CDR2 YFSETQ. The CDR3 region is CASSWDGMNTEAFF.

The V call is TRBV5-6, the J call TRBJ2-5; the D call of TRBD2 rests on TCRdb alone, since no DNA is present to check it. The CDR3 has 15 amino acids. CDR1 is SGHDT, CDR2 YYEEEE, per germline. The CDR3: CASNPKGLNQETQYF. The entire variable domain, with the rest obtained from reference TRBV5-6 and TRBJ2-5, is as follows: DAGVTQSPTHLIKTRGQQVTLRCSPKSGHDTVSWYQQALGQGPQFIFQYYEEEERQRGNFPDRFSGHQFPNYSSELNVNALLLGDSALYLCASNPKGLNQETQYFGPGTRLLVL.

The chain carries TRBV12-3 or TRBV12-4 and TRBJ2-1; TCRdb gives TRBD1 as the D gene, but with no DNA this cannot be confirmed. There are 14 residues in the CDR3. The CDR3 sequence: CASSGRQFNNEQFF.

The chain recombines TRBV12-3 or TRBV12-4 with TRBJ2-1; lacking DNA, the TRBD2 call made by TCRdb goes unchecked. The CDR3 length is 15 residues. The CDR3 reads CASRTGTSGGSEQFF.

The chain employs TRBV6-1 and TRBJ2-7; TCRdb's D call, TRBD1, is unchecked because there is no DNA. The CDR3 length is 18 residues. CDR1 MNHNS and CDR2 SASEGT come from the germline V gene. The CDR3 protein is CASSGETTGGRYLYEQYF.

The rearrangement links TRBV20-1 to TRBJ2-3; the D call from TCRdb, TRBD1, cannot be confirmed without DNA. From germline, CDR1 is DFQATT and CDR2 SNEGSKA (reference sequence). The CDR3 extends over 13 amino acids. CDR3: CSAPIQGTDTQYF.

V usage is TRBV20-1 and J usage is TRBJ1-4; without DNA, the TCRdb call of TRBD1 cannot be checked. From germline, CDR1 is DFQATT and CDR2 SNEGSKA (reference sequence). CDR3 length equals 13 residues. The CDR3 loop is CSAQTGAPEKLFF.

This sequence joins TRBV5-1 and TRBJ2-3. The CDR3 loop spans 15 amino acids. Germline loops: CDR1 SGHRS, CDR2 YFSETQ. The CDR3 spells CASSLTRPRTDTQYF. Full variable domain (remainder filled in from reference TRBV5-1 and TRBJ2-3): KAGVTQTPRYLIKTRGQQVTLSCSPISGHRSVSWYQQTPGQGLQFLFEYFSETQRNKGNFPGRFSGRQFSNSRSEMNVSTLELGDSALYLCASSLTRPRTDTQYFGPGTRLTVL.

The rearrangement links TRBV6-1 to TRBJ1-1; TCRdb designates TRBD1, a call that cannot be tested without DNA. This CDR3 has 15 residues. Germline CDR1 and CDR2: MNHNS and SASEGT. CDR3 region: CASSGRQGTNTEAFF.

This chain uses TRBV5-1 with TRBJ1-5; TCRdb calls TRBD1, which cannot be checked without DNA. Germline CDR1 SGHRS, CDR2 YFSETQ. The CDR3 contains 16 residues. This chain's CDR3 is CASRGGDRGSWQPQHF.

This chain uses TRBV19 with TRBJ2-1; the D call of TRBD2 rests on TCRdb alone, since no DNA is present to check it. The CDR3 covers 15 residues. Germline V gene lookup returns CDR1 LNHDA and CDR2 SQIVND (reference sequence). Here the CDR3 reads CASSTYGIPRAEQFF.

The chain is built from TRBV5-4 and TRBJ2-5; TCRdb reports TRBD2, a call that lacks DNA to check it against. The CDR3 is made up of 15 amino acids. Germline V gives CDR1 SGHNT, CDR2 YYREEE (reference sequence). CDR3 protein: CASSSQLAGRETQYF.

CDR3 residues: CSATRDWSSYEQYF. V and J are TRBV20-1 and TRBJ2-7; TCRdb's D gene call, TRBD2, goes unchecked for lack of DNA. CDR3 length: 14 amino acids. Germline lookup yields CDR1 DFQATT and CDR2 SNEGSKA (reference sequence).

This sequence joins TRBV7-2 and TRBJ1-5; TCRdb indicates TRBD1, and absent DNA this call remains unverified. Looked up from germline, CDR1 is SGHTA and CDR2 is FQGNSA. CDR3 length equals 15 residues. The CDR3 reads CASSLEDDGGQPQHF.